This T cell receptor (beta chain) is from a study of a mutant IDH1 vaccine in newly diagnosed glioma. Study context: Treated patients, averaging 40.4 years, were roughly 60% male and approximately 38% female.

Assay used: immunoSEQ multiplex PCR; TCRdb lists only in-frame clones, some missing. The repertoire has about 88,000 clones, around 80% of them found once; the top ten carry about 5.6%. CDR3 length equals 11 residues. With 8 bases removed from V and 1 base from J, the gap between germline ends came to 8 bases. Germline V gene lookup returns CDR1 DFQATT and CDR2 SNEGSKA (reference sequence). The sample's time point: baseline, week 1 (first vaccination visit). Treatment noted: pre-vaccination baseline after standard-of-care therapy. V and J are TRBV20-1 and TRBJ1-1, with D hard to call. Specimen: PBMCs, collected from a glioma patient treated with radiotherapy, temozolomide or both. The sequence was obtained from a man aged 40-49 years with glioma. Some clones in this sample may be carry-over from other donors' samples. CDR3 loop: CSIRPNTEAFF. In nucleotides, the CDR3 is TGCAGTATCCGACCGAACACTGAAGCTTTCTTT.